This T cell receptor beta chain appears in the sequencing data of a study of blood T cells in healthy people across ages. Researchers report isolating at least 7 million PBMCs per sample. Then a second PCR, running roughly 7 to 11 cycles, was carried out with a sample-barcoded 5' primer and a J-beta primer mix. TCRdb reprocessed the 5' RACE reads with MiXCR, giving one entry per CDR3 protein. The table lists about 780,000 distinct CDR3 sequences, less than 80% of them singletons, with about 27% in the top ten. The sequence came from a man in his thirties or forties in good health. Material: blood.

CDR3 region: CASSLGSGGVEGYTF. The CDR3 DNA reads TGTGCCAGCAGCTTAGGCTCAGGGGGCGTAGAAGGCTACACCTTC. V is TRBV7-9 and J is TRBJ1-2; 8 positions match TRBD1. V shed 1 base and J 8 bases; nucleotides not matched to a gene: 9. The CDR3 is 15 amino acids. Germline loops: CDR1 SEHNR, CDR2 FQNEAQ (reference sequence).